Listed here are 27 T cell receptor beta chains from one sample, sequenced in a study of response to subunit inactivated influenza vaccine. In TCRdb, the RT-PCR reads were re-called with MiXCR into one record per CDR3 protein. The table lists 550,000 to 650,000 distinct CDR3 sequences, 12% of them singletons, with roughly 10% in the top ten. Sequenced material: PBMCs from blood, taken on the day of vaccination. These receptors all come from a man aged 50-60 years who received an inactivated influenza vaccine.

DNA for the CDR3: TGTGCCAGCAGCTTTGTCCCAGTCGGCAATGAGCAGTTCTTC. Translated, it gives CASSFVPVGNEQFF. The genes are TRBV5-6 and TRBJ2-1, with D uncertain. CDR3 length equals 14 residues. CDR1 SGHDT and CDR2 YYEEEE come from the germline V gene. Trimming shortened V by 2 bases and J by 6 bases, and 12 bases separated the two germline ends. Together with reference TRBV5-6 and TRBJ2-1, the CDR3 gives the full variable domain: DAGVTQSPTHLIKTRGQQVTLRCSPKSGHDTVSWYQQALGQGPQFIFQYYEEEERQRGNFPDRFSGHQFPNYSSELNVNALLLGDSALYLCASSFVPVGNEQFFGPGTRLTVL.

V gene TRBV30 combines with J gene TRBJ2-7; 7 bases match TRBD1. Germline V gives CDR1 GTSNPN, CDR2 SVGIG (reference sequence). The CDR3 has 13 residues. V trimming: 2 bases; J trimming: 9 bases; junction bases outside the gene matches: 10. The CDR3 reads CAWSPRDSKRQYF. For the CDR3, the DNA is TGTGCCTGGAGTCCCCGGGACAGTAAACGGCAGTACTTC.

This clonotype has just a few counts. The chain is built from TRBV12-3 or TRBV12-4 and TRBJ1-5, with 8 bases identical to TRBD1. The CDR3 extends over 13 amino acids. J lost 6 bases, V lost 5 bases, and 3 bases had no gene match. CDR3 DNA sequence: TGTGCCAGCAGTGGCAGGGGGCCTCAGCCCCAGCATTTT. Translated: CASSGRGPQPQHF.

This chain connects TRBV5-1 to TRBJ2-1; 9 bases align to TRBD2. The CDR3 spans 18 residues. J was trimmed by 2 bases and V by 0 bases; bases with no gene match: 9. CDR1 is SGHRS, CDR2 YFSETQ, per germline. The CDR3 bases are TGCGCCAGCAGCTTGGGGGGGACTAGCAGGAGGGCCTACAATGAGCAGTTCTTC. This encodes CASSLGGTSRRAYNEQFF.

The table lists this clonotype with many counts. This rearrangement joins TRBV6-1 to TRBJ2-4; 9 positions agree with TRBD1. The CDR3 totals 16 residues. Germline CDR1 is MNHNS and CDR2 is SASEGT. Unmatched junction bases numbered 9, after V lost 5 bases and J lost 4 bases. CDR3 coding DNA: TGTGCCAGCAGTCCTGAGGTGGGGACAGGGAAAAACATTCAGTACTTC. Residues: CASSPEVGTGKNIQYF.

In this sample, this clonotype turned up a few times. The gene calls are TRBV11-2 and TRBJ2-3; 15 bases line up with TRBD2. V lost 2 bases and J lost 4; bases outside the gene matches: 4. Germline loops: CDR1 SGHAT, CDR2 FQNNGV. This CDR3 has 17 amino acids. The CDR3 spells CASSLWGTSGGPDTQYF. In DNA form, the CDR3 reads TGTGCCAGCAGCTTATGGGGGACTAGCGGGGGGCCAGATACGCAGTATTTT.

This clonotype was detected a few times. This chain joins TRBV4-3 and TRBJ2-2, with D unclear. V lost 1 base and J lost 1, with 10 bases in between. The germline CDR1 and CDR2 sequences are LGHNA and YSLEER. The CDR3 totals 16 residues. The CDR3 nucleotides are TGCGCCAGCAGCCAAGGAGTGGCAGGGAACACCGGGGAGCTGTTTTTT. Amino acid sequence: CASSQGVAGNTGELFF.

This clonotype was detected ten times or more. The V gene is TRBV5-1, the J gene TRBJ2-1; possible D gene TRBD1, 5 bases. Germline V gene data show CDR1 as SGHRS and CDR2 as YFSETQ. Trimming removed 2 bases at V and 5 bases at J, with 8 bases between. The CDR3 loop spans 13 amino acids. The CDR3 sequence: CASSLGADNEQFF. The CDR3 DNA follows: TGCGCCAGCAGCTTAGGGGCAGACAATGAGCAGTTCTTC.

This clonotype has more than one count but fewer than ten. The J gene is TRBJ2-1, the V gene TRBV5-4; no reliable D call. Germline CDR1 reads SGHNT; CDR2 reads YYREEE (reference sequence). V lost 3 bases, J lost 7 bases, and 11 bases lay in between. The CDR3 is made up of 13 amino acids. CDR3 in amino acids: CASSSRDGNEQFF. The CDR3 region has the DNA TGTGCCAGCAGCTCCCGTGATGGGAATGAGCAGTTCTTC. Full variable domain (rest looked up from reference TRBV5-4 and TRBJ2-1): ETGVTQSPTHLIKTRGQQVTLRCSSQSGHNTVSWYQQALGQGPQFIFQYYREEENGRGNFPPRFSGLQFPNYSSELNVNALELDDSALYLCASSSRDGNEQFFGPGTRLTVL.

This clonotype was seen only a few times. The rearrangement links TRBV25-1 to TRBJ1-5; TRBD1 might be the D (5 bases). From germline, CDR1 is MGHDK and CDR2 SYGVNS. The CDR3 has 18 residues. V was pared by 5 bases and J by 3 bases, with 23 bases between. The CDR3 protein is CASSKISGDLIHNQPQHF. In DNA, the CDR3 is TGTGCCAGCAGTAAAATTTCGGGGGACCTGATACACAATCAGCCCCAGCATTTT. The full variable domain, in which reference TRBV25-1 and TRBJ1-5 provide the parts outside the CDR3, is EADIYQTPRYLVIGTGKKITLECSQTMGHDKMYWYQQDPGMELHLIHYSYGVNSTEKGDLSSESTVSRIRTEHFPLTLESARPSHTSQYLCASSKISGDLIHNQPQHFGDGTRLSIL.

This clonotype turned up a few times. CDR3 DNA sequence: TGCGCCAGCAGTGACCCGCGGGGGCAGGGTAACGCTGAAGCTTTCTTT. Amino acid sequence: CASSDPRGQGNAEAFF. The V and J genes are TRBV10-1 and TRBJ1-1; D may be TRBD1 (6 bases). The CDR3 sequence is 16 residues long. Per germline, CDR1 WNHNN and CDR2 SYGVQD (reference sequence). Trimming pared 3 bases from V and 6 bases from J, leaving 20 bases between.

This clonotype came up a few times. CDR3 nucleotide sequence: TGTGCCAGCAGCGCACACCCAGGAACGCCCCCTGGTTCACCCCTCCACTTT. Translating gives CASSAHPGTPPGSPLHF. V gene TRBV9 combines with J gene TRBJ1-6; D ambiguous. The CDR3 is 17 residues long. Trimming shortened V by 3 bases and J by 9 bases, and 22 bases separated the two germline ends. The germline gives CDR1 SGDLS, CDR2 YYNGEE.

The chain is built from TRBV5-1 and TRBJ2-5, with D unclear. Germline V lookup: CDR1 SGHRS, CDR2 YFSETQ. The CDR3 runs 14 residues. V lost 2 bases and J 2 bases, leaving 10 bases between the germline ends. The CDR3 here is CASSLPTIQETQYF. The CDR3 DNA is TGCGCCAGCAGCTTACCGACAATTCAAGAGACCCAGTACTTC.

In DNA, the CDR3 is TGTGCCAGCAGTTTTATCAACGACAATGAGCAGTTCTTC. It codes for CASSFINDNEQFF. The rearrangement links TRBV12-3 or TRBV12-4 to TRBJ2-1, with no clear D. The CDR3 contains 13 residues. V dropped 3 bases and J dropped 5 bases, with 8 bases sitting between them.

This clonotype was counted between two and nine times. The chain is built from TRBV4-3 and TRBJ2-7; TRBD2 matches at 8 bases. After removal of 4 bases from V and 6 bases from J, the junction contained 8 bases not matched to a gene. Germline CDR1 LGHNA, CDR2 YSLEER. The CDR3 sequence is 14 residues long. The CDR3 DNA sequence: TGCGCCAGCAGCCCGGGACTAGTTCCGTCCGAGCAGTACTTC. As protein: CASSPGLVPSEQYF.

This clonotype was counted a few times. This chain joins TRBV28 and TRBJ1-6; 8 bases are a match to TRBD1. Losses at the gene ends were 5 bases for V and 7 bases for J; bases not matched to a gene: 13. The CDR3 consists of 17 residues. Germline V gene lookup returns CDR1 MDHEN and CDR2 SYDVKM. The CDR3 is CASSTRGTGHLNSPLHF. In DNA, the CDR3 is TGTGCCAGCAGTACCCGGGGGACAGGCCATCTAAATTCACCCCTCCACTTT.

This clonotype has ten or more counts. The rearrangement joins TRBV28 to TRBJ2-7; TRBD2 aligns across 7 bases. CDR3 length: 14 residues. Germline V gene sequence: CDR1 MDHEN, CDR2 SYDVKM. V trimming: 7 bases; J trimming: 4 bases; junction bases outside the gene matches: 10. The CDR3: CASINGRYAYEQYF. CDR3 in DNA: TGTGCCAGCATAAACGGGAGGTATGCATACGAGCAGTACTTC. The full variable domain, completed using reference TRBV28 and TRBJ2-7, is DVKVTQSSRYLVKRTGEKVFLECVQDMDHENMFWYRQDPGLGLRLIYFSYDVKMKEKGDIPEGYSVSREKKERFSLILESASTNQTSMYLCASINGRYAYEQYFGPGTRLTVT.

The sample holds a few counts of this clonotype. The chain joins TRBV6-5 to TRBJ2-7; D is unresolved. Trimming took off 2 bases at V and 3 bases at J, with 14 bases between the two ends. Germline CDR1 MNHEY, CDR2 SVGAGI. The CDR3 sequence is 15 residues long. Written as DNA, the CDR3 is TGTGCCAGCAGTTACGGTGCCTCAGAAGGCTACGAGCAGTACTTC. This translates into CASSYGASEGYEQYF.

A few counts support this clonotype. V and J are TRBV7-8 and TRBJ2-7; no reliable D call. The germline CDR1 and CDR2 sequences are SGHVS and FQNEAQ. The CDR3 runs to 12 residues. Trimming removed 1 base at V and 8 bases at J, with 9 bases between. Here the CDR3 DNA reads TGTGCCAGCAGCTTAGAAGGCCTCCAGCAGTACTTC. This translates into CASSLEGLQQYF. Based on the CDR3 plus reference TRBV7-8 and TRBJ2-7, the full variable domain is GAGVSQSPRYKVAKRGQDVALRCDPISGHVSLFWYQQALGQGPEFLTYFQNEAQLDKSGLPSDRFFAERPEGSVSTLKIQRTQQEDSAVYLCASSLEGLQQYFGPGTRLTVT.

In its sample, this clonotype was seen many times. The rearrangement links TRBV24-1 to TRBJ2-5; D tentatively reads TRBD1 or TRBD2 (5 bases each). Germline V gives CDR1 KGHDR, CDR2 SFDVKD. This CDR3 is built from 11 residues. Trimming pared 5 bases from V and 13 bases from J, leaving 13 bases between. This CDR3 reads CATSAPGPLYF. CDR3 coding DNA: TGTGCCACCAGTGCCCCGGGACCCCTGTACTTC.

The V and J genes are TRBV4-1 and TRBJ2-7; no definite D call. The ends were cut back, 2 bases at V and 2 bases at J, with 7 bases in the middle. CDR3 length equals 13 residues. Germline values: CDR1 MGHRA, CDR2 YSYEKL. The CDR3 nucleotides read TGCGCCAGCAGCCAATTTCGGGCCTACGAGCAGTACTTC. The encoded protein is CASSQFRAYEQYF.

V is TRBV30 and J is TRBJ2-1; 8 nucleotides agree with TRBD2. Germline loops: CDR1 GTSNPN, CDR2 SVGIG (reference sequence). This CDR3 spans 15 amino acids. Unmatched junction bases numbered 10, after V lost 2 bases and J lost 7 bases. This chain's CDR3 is CAWSWVTGGPNEQFF. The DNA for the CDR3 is TGTGCCTGGAGTTGGGTGACGGGGGGGCCGAATGAGCAGTTCTTC.

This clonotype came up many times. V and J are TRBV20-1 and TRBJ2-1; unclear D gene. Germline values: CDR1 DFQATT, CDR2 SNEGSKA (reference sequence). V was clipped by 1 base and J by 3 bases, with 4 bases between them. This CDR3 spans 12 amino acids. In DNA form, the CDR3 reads TGCAGTGCTAGAGCTGGCTACAATGAGCAGTTCTTC. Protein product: CSARAGYNEQFF.

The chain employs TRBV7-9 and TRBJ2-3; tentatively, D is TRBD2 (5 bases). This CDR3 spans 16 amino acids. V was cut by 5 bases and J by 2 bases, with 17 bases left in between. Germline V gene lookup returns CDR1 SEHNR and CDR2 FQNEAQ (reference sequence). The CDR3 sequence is CASSPRSGPHTDTQYF. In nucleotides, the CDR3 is TGTGCCAGCAGCCCGCGGAGCGGACCGCACACAGATACGCAGTATTTT.

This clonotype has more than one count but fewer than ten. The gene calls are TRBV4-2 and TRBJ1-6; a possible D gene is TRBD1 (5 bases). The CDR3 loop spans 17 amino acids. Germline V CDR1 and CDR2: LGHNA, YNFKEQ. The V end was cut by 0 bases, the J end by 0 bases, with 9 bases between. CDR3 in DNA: TGTGCCAGCAGCCAAGAGGGACCGAGCTCCTATAATTCACCCCTCCACTTT. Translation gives CASSQEGPSSYNSPLHF.

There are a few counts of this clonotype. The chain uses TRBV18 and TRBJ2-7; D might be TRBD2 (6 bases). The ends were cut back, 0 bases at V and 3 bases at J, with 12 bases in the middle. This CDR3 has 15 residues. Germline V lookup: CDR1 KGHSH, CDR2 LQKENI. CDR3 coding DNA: TGTGCCAGCTCACCACCCGGAGGGGCAGACTACGAGCAGTACTTC. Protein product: CASSPPGGADYEQYF.

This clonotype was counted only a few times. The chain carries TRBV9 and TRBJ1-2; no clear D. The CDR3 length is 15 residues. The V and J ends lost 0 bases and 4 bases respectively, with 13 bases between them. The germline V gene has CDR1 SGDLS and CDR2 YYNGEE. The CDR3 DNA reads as TGTGCCAGCAGCGTAGACGGAGGGTGGATCTATGGCTACACCTTC. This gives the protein CASSVDGGWIYGYTF.